The entry below gives a single T cell receptor (beta chain) sequence along with its context. The antigen is undetermined. Germline trimming cut 6 bases from V and 1 base from J; bases unmatched to any gene: 8. CDR1 is LNHDA, CDR2 SQIVND, per germline (reference sequence). The CDR3 sequence is 18 residues long. Profiling that covered TCR beta VDJ and CDR3 relied on genomic DNA as its template. One entry per CDR3 protein, called by TCRdb with MiXCR from the reads. The sample gives under 200,000 distinct CDR3 sequences, around 45% of which show up once; 0.8% to 1.1% is in the top ten. These data belong to a study of CD8+CD57+ T cells in acquired aplastic anemia. Across the study: Sorted CD4+ and CD8+ cells gave an average of roughly 3 ug of DNA. Roughly 10.8 million reads were obtained on average for healthy donor CD4+ cells. Study-level points and caveats: Patients had roughly 30 CD8+ CDR3 sequences in common with controls (the shared set).

The source of this sequence is a human donor in good health. The source material was sorted CD4+, CD8+, or CD8+CD57+ T cells (not recorded which) from PBMCs. The chain carries TRBV19 and TRBJ2-6; 11 nucleotides agree with TRBD1. CDR3 loop: CASRSRTGGTSGANVLTF. As DNA, the CDR3 is TGTGCCAGTAGGTCCCGGACAGGGGGCACTTCTGGGGCCAACGTCCTGACTTTC.